Below are 5 T cell receptor beta chains sequenced from a single sample in a study of blood T cells in healthy people across ages. Next came a second PCR, run for roughly 6 to 11 cycles, which used a sample-barcoded 5' primer along with a J-beta primer mix. TCRdb reprocessed the 5' RACE reads with MiXCR, giving one entry per CDR3 protein. Of fewer than 2,000,000 distinct CDR3 sequences in the sample, 30% to 40% were seen once. Sequencing was carried out using blood. The receptor set was obtained from a human donor in good health.

The count of this clonotype is one. The V and J genes are TRBV12-3 or TRBV12-4 and TRBJ1-2, with a possible D match to TRBD1 (6 bases). Trimming took off 1 base at V and 4 bases at J, with 13 bases between the two ends. The CDR3 contains 15 residues. The CDR3 bases are TGTGCCAGCAGTTTAGGGGACACTTTCCCCTATGGCTACACCTTC. Its protein product is CASSLGDTFPYGYTF.

The chain joins TRBV5-6 to TRBJ1-6; D is ambiguous. V lost 7 bases and J 6 bases, leaving 17 bases between the germline ends. CDR3 length: 15 amino acids. The germline V gene encodes CDR1 SGHDT and CDR2 YYEEEE. In DNA form, the CDR3 reads TGTGCCAGCCTACAATGGAGGCGGGGTAATTCACCCCTCCACTTT. Translation gives CASLQWRRGNSPLHF.

This chain uses TRBV6-2 or TRBV6-3 with TRBJ2-1, with 8 bases fitting TRBD2. The CDR3 is made up of 15 amino acids. The V and J ends lost 5 bases and 0 bases, in that order; junction bases with no gene match: 3. In germline, CDR1 is MNHEY, CDR2 SVGEGT. CDR3 amino acids: CASSQREISYNEQFF. In nucleotides, the CDR3 is TGTGCCAGCAGTCAGCGGGAGATCTCCTACAATGAGCAGTTCTTC.

CDR3 nucleotides: TGTGCCAGCAGTTTAGCGCTTCAGGTCGATGAGCAGTTCTTC. This sequence encodes CASSLALQVDEQFF. This chain links TRBV12-3 or TRBV12-4 with TRBJ2-1; unclear D gene. The V end was cut by 0 bases, the J end by 8 bases, with 11 bases between. The CDR3 has 14 residues.

This clonotype has only a few counts. V is TRBV28 and J is TRBJ1-2, with D uncertain. V was trimmed by 2 bases and J by 6 bases, leaving 16 bases between them. CDR3 length: 15 amino acids. Germline CDR1 reads MDHEN; CDR2 reads SYDVKM. In DNA, the CDR3 is TGTGCCAGCAGTTTAATCGAGGCAGGTCCCCATGGCTACACCTTC. Encoded protein: CASSLIEAGPHGYTF.